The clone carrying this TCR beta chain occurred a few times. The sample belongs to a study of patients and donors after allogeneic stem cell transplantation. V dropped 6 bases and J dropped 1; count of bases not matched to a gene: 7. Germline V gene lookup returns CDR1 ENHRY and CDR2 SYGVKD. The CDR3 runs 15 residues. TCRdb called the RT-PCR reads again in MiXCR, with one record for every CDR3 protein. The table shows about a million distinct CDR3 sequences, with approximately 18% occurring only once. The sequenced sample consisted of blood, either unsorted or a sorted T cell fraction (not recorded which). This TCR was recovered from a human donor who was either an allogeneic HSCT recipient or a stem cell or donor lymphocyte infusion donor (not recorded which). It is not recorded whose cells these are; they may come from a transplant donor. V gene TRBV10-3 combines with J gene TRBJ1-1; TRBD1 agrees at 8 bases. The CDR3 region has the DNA TGTGCCATCAGGACTACTACAGGGGGGAACACTGAAGCTTTCTTT. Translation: CAIRTTTGGNTEAFF.